This T cell receptor beta chain is drawn from a study of T-cell memory formation after mild COVID-19. Trimming left V 0 bases short and J 3 bases short, with 18 bases between. This CDR3 has 18 residues. Germline CDR1 MGHRA, CDR2 YSYEKL. TCRdb reprocessed the 5' RACE reads with MiXCR, giving one entry per CDR3 protein. This sample has approximately 210,000 distinct CDR3 sequences; more than 25% occur once, and the top ten carry roughly 11%. This clonotype is medium-sized in the sample. The receptor was derived from an adult woman who had mild COVID-19 (a few samples of this study predate the infection). Cell type and time point are not known. The chain has TRBV4-1 and TRBJ2-4; a weak D match, TRBD1 (6 bases). Material: PBMCs or a T cell subset sorted from them (not recorded which). The CDR3 sequence is CASSQDDPGASGKNIQYF. Here the CDR3 DNA reads TGCGCCAGCAGCCAAGATGATCCAGGGGCGTCGGGCAAAAACATTCAGTACTTC.